The 25 T cell receptor beta chains in this list originate from one sample, sequenced in a study of blood T cell repertoires in COVID-19. Some clones are missing from TCRdb's copy, which holds only in-frame ones; the method was immunoSEQ multiplex PCR. The table includes 270,000 or so clones, about nine tenths detected once. The sample was peripheral blood. These receptors all come from a woman aged 25 to 39 with active or convalescent COVID-19.

V usage is TRBV15 and J usage is TRBJ2-7; D remains unclear. Germline V gives CDR1 LNHNV, CDR2 YYDKDF (reference sequence). V was pared by 2 bases and J by 2 bases, with 10 bases between. CDR3 length equals 14 residues. The DNA of the CDR3 is TGTGCCACCAGCAGAACAAAACCAACCTACGAGCAGTACTTC. Translated, it gives CATSRTKPTYEQYF.

The genes are TRBV4-1 and TRBJ2-3; no firm D call. V shed 4 bases and J shed 4 bases, with 9 bases lying between them. The CDR3 is 13 amino acids. Germline V gene sequence: CDR1 MGHRA, CDR2 YSYEKL. Here the CDR3 DNA reads TGCGCCAGCAGCCCTCAGGCTTCAGATACGCAGTATTTT. This encodes CASSPQASDTQYF.

To note about this clone: The same CDR3 arises from other DNA sequences in this sample as well. The gene calls are TRBV3-1 (or the pseudogene TRBV3-2) and TRBJ2-3; 7 bases align to TRBD2. Germline lookup yields CDR1 LGHDT and CDR2 YNNKEL (reference sequence). Unmatched junction bases numbered 9, after V lost 1 base and J lost 5 bases. CDR3 length: 16 residues. Written as DNA, the CDR3 is TGTGCCAGCAGCCAAGGACGGGGCGGGGGTTTAGATACGCAGTATTTT. This sequence encodes CASSQGRGGGLDTQYF.

This clone showed up just once. This chain connects TRBV3-1 (or the pseudogene TRBV3-2) to TRBJ1-2, with D maybe TRBD1 (5 bases). Germline CDR1 is LGHDT and CDR2 is YNNKEL (reference sequence). V lost 0 bases and J 6 bases, leaving 14 bases between the germline ends. This CDR3 has 15 amino acids. The CDR3 bases are TGTGCCAGCAGCCAAGAGGGGGGGGATCTCCATGGCTACACCTTC. Amino acids: CASSQEGGDLHGYTF.

This chain uses TRBV2 with TRBJ2-1; the match to TRBD2 covers 14 bases. Germline CDR1 and CDR2: SNHLY and FYNNEI. With V trimmed by 4 bases and J by 6 bases, 5 bases remained unmatched. The CDR3 spans 16 residues. The CDR3 reads CASSATSGGGFNEQFF. CDR3 DNA: TGTGCCAGCAGTGCGACTAGCGGGGGGGGTTTCAATGAGCAGTTCTTC.

The rearrangement joins TRBV9 to TRBJ2-3; TRBD2 matches at 11 bases. This CDR3 has 15 residues. Per the germline V gene, CDR1 is SGDLS and CDR2 is YYNGEE. V lost 6 bases, J lost 1 base, and 4 bases stayed unmatched. CDR3 DNA: TGTGCCAGCACCCGTAGCGGGGGGGGCACAGATACGCAGTATTTT. It is translated as CASTRSGGGTDTQYF.

The V gene is TRBV30, the J gene TRBJ2-1; 14 nucleotides align to TRBD2. The V gene's germline CDR1 is GTSNPN and CDR2 SVGIG (reference sequence). With V trimmed by 1 base and J by 9 bases, 8 bases remained unmatched. The CDR3 runs to 16 residues. The CDR3 bases are TGTGCCTGGAGTGACCCGGGACTAGCGGGGGCGGTTGAGCAGTTCTTC. It specifies CAWSDPGLAGAVEQFF. Complete variable domain (other parts from reference TRBV30 and TRBJ2-1): SQTIHQWPATLVQPVGSPLSLECTVEGTSNPNLYWYRQAAGRGLQLLFYSVGIGQISSEVPQNLSASRPQDRQFILSSKKLLLSDSGFYLCAWSDPGLAGAVEQFFGPGTRLTVL.

This chain uses TRBV14 with TRBJ2-3; weak D call: TRBD2 (7 bases). CDR3 length: 14 residues. V lost 2 bases and J 7 bases, leaving 13 bases between the germline ends. Germline V gives CDR1 SGHDN, CDR2 FVKESK. The DNA of the CDR3 is TGTGCCAGCAGCCAACTAACAGGGACTAATACGCAGTATTTT. It codes for CASSQLTGTNTQYF. The whole variable domain, filled in from reference TRBV14 and TRBJ2-3, reads EAGVTQFPSHSVIEKGQTVTLRCDPISGHDNLYWYRRVMGKEIKFLLHFVKESKQDESGMPNNRFLAERTGGTYSTLKVQPAELEDSGVYFCASSQLTGTNTQYFGPGTRLTVL.

The chain links TRBV3-1 (or the pseudogene TRBV3-2) to TRBJ2-7; 12 bases fit TRBD1. CDR1 LGHDT and CDR2 YNNKEL come from the germline V gene (reference sequence). V was clipped by 2 bases and J by 4 bases; unmatched bases: 9. This CDR3 comprises 17 residues. The CDR3 nucleotides are TGTGCCAGCAGCCAACCTTGGAGGGGACAGGGGGCTTACGAGCAGTACTTC. Amino acid sequence: CASSQPWRGQGAYEQYF.

This chain links TRBV7-9 with TRBJ2-7, with 7 bases lining up with TRBD2. Trimming cost V 5 bases and J 2 bases; bases outside gene matches: 9. The germline V gene encodes CDR1 SEHNR and CDR2 FQNEAQ (reference sequence). The CDR3 runs 15 residues. The CDR3 bases are TGTGCCAGCAGCCGGAGCGGGATGCTTCCCTACGAGCAGTACTTC. As protein: CASSRSGMLPYEQYF.

V is TRBV14 and J is TRBJ1-2; weak D call: TRBD1 (5 bases). The CDR3 spans 16 residues. Germline values: CDR1 SGHDN, CDR2 FVKESK. The V end was cut by 1 base, the J end by 4 bases, with 16 bases between. The CDR3, as DNA: TGTGCCAGCAGCCAAGCTAACCCAGGGTGGACCTATGGCTACACCTTC. Encoded protein: CASSQANPGWTYGYTF.

The chain is built from TRBV5-1 and TRBJ2-5, with TRBD1 matching 8 bases. This CDR3 is 16 amino acids long. Germline-derived CDR1 and CDR2 are SGHRS and YFSETQ. V gave up 2 bases and J gave up 2 bases; unmatched junction bases: 8. This CDR3 is CASSFGVGTGQETQYF. CDR3 coding DNA: TGCGCCAGCAGCTTCGGGGTCGGGACAGGACAAGAGACCCAGTACTTC.

This clone was detected a few times. The CDR3 DNA reads as TGCGCCAGCAGCCAAGATGACAGAACTAACTATGGCTACACCTTC. Residues: CASSQDDRTNYGYTF. This chain uses TRBV4-3 with TRBJ1-2; tentatively, D is TRBD1 (5 bases). V lost 0 bases to trimming and J lost 0 bases, with 8 bases between them. This CDR3 comprises 15 residues. Germline values: CDR1 LGHNA, CDR2 YSLEER.

The chain joins TRBV6-5 to TRBJ2-7, with TRBD1 matching 7 bases. Germline assignment: CDR1 MNHEY and CDR2 SVGAGI. Trimming took 2 bases from V and 2 from J; bases not matched to a gene: 3. The CDR3 length is 14 residues. In DNA, the CDR3 is TGTGCCAGCAGTTACGGGACAGCTACCTACGAGCAGTACTTC. Protein product: CASSYGTATYEQYF.

This sequence joins TRBV18 and TRBJ1-2, with D possibly TRBD1 on 5 matching bases. The CDR3 spans 13 residues. Trimming cost V 3 bases and J 4 bases, with 9 bases left between them. The germline V gene has CDR1 KGHSH and CDR2 LQKENI. As DNA, the CDR3 is TGTGCCAGCTCACCCGGGGGGTCCTATGGCTACACCTTC. It is translated as CASSPGGSYGYTF.

This clone has a single count. The chain recombines TRBV3-1 (or the pseudogene TRBV3-2) with TRBJ1-1; D remains ambiguous. The CDR3 is made up of 14 amino acids. Germline CDR1 and CDR2: LGHDT and YNNKEL (reference sequence). V shed 4 bases and J shed 2 bases, with 11 bases lying between them. The CDR3 bases are TGTGCCAGCAGCCCCCAGGTGGTTAACACTGAAGCTTTCTTT. Translated, it gives CASSPQVVNTEAFF.

This chain uses TRBV5-5 with TRBJ2-3; 8 nucleotides agree with TRBD2. V lost 3 bases, J lost 2 bases, and 2 bases stayed unmatched. The CDR3 runs to 14 residues. CDR1 is SGHKS, CDR2 YYEKEE, per germline (reference sequence). As DNA, the CDR3 is TGTGCCAGCAGCTCCGGGGGGGACACAGATACGCAGTATTTT. This gives the protein CASSSGGDTDTQYF.

This chain links TRBV10-1 with TRBJ1-5, with a weak D call TRBD1 (6 bases). The CDR3 length is 15 residues. V was pared by 2 bases and J by 5 bases, with 13 bases between. Germline CDR1 and CDR2: WNHNN and SYGVQD (reference sequence). The CDR3 loop reads CASSEKRGKDQPQHF. CDR3 bases: TGCGCCAGCAGTGAGAAGAGGGGGAAGGATCAGCCCCAGCATTTT.

The rearrangement uses TRBV19 and TRBJ1-4, with D maybe TRBD1 (5 bases). This CDR3 contains 13 residues. V was trimmed by 9 bases and J by 7 bases, leaving 15 bases between them. Germline V gene lookup returns CDR1 LNHDA and CDR2 SQIVND (reference sequence). This CDR3 is CASSRVLGEKLFF. For the CDR3, the DNA is TGTGCCAGCAGCAGGGTTTTGGGTGAAAAACTGTTTTTT.

The chain recombines TRBV27 with TRBJ1-4, with D perhaps matching TRBD1 (5 bases). The CDR3 is made up of 15 amino acids. Germline V gene data show CDR1 as MNHEY and CDR2 as SMNVEV (reference sequence). Trimming shortened V by 6 bases and J by 4 bases, and 15 bases separated the two germline ends. CDR3 residues: CASSPGGFLNEKLFF. Written as DNA, the CDR3 is TGTGCCAGCAGCCCGGGGGGGTTTCTTAATGAAAAACTGTTTTTT. Based on the CDR3 plus reference TRBV27 and TRBJ1-4, the full variable domain is EAQVTQNPRYLITVTGKKLTVTCSQNMNHEYMSWYRQDPGLGLRQIYYSMNVEVTDKGDVPEGYKVSRKEKRNFPLILESPSPNQTSLYFCASSPGGFLNEKLFFGSGTQLSVL.

The chain joins TRBV27 to TRBJ2-3; TRBD1 is a possible D gene (6 bases). Deletions cut 5 bases from V and 9 bases from J, with 15 bases between. The CDR3 extends over 13 amino acids. The V gene's germline CDR1 is MNHEY and CDR2 SMNVEV (reference sequence). This chain's CDR3 is CASSQIRTATQYF. In DNA, the CDR3 is TGTGCCAGCAGTCAGATACGGACAGCCACGCAGTATTTT.

The rearrangement joins TRBV5-4 to TRBJ1-2; TRBD1 aligns across 7 bases. The CDR3 has 15 amino acids. Germline CDR1 and CDR2: SGHNT and YYREEE (reference sequence). Trimming took 5 bases from V and 7 from J; bases not matched to a gene: 14. CDR3 coding DNA: TGTGCCAGCAGTCTCCCAAGCAGGGGGGTAGGTGGCTACACCTTC. This encodes CASSLPSRGVGGYTF.

The chain joins TRBV2 to TRBJ2-7; 14 nucleotides line up with TRBD2. CDR1 and CDR2 from the germline V gene are SNHLY and FYNNEI. The CDR3 extends over 15 amino acids. V was pared by 6 bases and J by 2 bases, with 3 bases of the junction left unmatched. The CDR3 DNA sequence: TGTGCCAGCAGGCGGGGACTAGCGGGGGCCTACGAGCAGTACTTC. It is translated as CASRRGLAGAYEQYF.

This clone was detected only once. This sequence joins TRBV30 and TRBJ2-7; possibly TRBD1 for D (6 bases). There are 13 residues in the CDR3. With 0 bases removed from V and 3 bases from J, the gap between germline ends came to 9 bases. The germline CDR1 and CDR2 sequences are GTSNPN and SVGIG (reference sequence). CDR3 protein: CAWSVGQNYEQYF. CDR3 coding DNA: TGTGCCTGGAGTGTGGGACAAAACTACGAGCAGTACTTC.

J is TRBJ1-1 and V is TRBV3-1 (or the pseudogene TRBV3-2); D uncertain. V was shortened by 6 bases and J by 2 bases, with 13 bases between the two germline ends. This CDR3 has 14 amino acids. Per germline, CDR1 LGHDT and CDR2 YNNKEL (reference sequence). The DNA for the CDR3 is TGTGCCAGCAGTAAATCTACTACTAACACTGAAGCTTTCTTT. Encoded protein: CASSKSTTNTEAFF.